The T cell receptor beta chain under discussion was sequenced for a study of OX40 agonist ivuxolimab in advanced cancers. Whole-study context: Patients in dose escalation had liver, melanoma, kidney or head and neck cancers. Prior anti-PD-1, anti-PD-L1 or anti-CTLA-4 therapy did not bar entry, and more than 35% had some. The study, taken as a whole, reports: No determination was made of the antigen specificity of the expanded peripheral T cells. Averaged across samples, CD8+ T cells carried more expanded clones than CD4+ did.

Details on this clone: Its specificity is not known.

Produced via immunoSEQ multiplex PCR; TCRdb's table is partial and in-frame only. The sample shows approximately 70,000 clones, 82% of them seen only once. The CDR3 spans 13 residues. Germline-derived CDR1 and CDR2 are SEHNR and FQNEAQ (reference sequence). Trimming stripped 6 bases from V and 3 bases from J, with 6 bases between. V gene TRBV7-9 combines with J gene TRBJ2-6; unclear D gene. The starting material was CD4+ or CD8+ T cells sorted from blood, obtained in a trial of the OX40 agonist ivuxolimab. The source is an adult with an advanced solid tumor such as melanoma, head and neck, liver or kidney cancer. CDR3: CASSPSGANVLTF. The CDR3 coding sequence is TGTGCCAGCAGTCCCAGTGGGGCCAACGTCCTGACTTTC.